This T cell receptor beta chain comes out of a study of cytomegalovirus exposure and HLA in healthy donors. PCR was performed using 60 Vbeta and 13 Jbeta primers. Measured with immunoSEQ multiplex PCR; TCRdb has only the in-frame clones, and not every one. Here the sample spans 80,000 or so clones, about three quarters being singletons. The CDR3 sequence is 12 residues long. Germline V gene lookup returns CDR1 GTSNPN and CDR2 SVGIG (reference sequence). The J segment lost 5 bases and the V segment lost 5 bases, leaving 5 bases of the junction unmatched. The V gene is TRBV30, the J gene TRBJ2-5; 7 bases are a match to TRBD1. The specimen sequenced was PBMCs. The receptor comes from a woman aged 40 to 50 in good health and CMV-seropositive. Here the CDR3 DNA reads TGTGCCTGGCGACAGGGCTGGGAGACCCAGTACTTC. Protein sequence: CAWRQGWETQYF.